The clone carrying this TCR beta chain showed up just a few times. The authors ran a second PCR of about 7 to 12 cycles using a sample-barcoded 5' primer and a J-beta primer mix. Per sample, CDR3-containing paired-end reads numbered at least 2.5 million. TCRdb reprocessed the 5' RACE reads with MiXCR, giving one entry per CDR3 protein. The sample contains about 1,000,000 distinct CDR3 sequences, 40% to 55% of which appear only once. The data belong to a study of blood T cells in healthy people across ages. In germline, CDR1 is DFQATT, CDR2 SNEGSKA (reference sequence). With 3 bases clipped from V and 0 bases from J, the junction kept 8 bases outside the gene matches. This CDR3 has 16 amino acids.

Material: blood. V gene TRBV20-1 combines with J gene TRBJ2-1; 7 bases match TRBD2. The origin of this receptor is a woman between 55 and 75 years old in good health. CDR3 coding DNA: TGCAGTGCTAGGGACGCTCTAGCGGTCTCCTACAATGAGCAGTTCTTC. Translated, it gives CSARDALAVSYNEQFF.